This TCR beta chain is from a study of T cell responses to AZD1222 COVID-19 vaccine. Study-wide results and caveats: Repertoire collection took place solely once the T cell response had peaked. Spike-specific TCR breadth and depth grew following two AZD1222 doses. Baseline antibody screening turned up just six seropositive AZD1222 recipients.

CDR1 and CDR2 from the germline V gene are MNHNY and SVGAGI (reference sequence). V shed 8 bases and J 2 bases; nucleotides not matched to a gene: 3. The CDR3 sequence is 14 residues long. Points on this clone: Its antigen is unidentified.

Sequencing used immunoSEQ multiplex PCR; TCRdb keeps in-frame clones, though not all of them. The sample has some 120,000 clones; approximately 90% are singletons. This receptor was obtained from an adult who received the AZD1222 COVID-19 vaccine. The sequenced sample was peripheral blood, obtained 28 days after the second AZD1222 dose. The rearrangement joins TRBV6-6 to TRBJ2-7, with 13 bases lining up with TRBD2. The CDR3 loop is CASRLAGGTYEQYF. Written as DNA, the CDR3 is TGTGCCAGCCGACTAGCGGGAGGCACCTACGAGCAGTACTTC.